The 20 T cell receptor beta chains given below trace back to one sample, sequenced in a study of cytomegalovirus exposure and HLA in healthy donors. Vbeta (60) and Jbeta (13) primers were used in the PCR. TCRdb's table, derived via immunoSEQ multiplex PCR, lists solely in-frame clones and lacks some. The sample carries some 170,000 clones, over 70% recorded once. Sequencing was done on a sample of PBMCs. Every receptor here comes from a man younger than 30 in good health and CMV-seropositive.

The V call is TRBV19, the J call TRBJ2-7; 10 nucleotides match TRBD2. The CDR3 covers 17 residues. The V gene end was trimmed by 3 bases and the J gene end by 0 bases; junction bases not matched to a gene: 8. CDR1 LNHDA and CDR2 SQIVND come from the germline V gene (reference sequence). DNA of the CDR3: TGTGCCAGTAGTATGTCTAGCGGGGGCCCCTACTCCTACGAGCAGTACTTC. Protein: CASSMSSGGPYSYEQYF.

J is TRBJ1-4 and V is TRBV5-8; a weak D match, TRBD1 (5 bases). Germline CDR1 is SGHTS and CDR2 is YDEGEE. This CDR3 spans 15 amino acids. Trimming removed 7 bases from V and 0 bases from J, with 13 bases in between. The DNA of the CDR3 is TGTGCCAGCTCCGGCAGGGCCTCAACTAATGAAAAACTGTTTTTT. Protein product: CASSGRASTNEKLFF. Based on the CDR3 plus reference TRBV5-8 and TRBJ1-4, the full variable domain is EAGVTQSPTHLIKTRGQQATLRCSPISGHTSVYWYQQALGLGLQFLLWYDEGEERNRGNFPPRFSGRQFPNYSSELNVNALELEDSALYLCASSGRASTNEKLFFGSGTQLSVL.

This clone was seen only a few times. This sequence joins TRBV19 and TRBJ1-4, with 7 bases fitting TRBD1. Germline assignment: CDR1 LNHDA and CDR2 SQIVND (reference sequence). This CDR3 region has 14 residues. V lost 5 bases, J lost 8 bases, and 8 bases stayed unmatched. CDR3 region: CASSPRQGVEKLFF. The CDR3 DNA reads TGTGCCAGTAGTCCCAGACAGGGCGTCGAAAAACTGTTTTTT.

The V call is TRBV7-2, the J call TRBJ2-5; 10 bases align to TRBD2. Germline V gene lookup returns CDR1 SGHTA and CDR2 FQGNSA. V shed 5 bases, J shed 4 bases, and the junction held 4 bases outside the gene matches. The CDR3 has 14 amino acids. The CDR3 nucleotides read TGTGCCAGCAGCCCAGTAGCGGGAGGAGAGACCCAGTACTTC. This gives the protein CASSPVAGGETQYF.

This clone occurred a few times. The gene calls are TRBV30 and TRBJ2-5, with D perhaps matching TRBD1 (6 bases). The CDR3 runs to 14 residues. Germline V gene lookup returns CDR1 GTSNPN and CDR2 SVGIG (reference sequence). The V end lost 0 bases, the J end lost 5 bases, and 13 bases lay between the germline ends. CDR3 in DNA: TGTGCCTGGAGTGTTAAGGGGGTTGGCGAGACCCAGTACTTC. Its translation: CAWSVKGVGETQYF.

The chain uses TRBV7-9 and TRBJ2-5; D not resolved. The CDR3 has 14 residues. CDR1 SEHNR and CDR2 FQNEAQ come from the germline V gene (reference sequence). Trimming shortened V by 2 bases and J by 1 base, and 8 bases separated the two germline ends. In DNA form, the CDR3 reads TGTGCCAGCAGCTTACTTCGAGGCCAAGAGACCCAGTACTTC. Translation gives CASSLLRGQETQYF.

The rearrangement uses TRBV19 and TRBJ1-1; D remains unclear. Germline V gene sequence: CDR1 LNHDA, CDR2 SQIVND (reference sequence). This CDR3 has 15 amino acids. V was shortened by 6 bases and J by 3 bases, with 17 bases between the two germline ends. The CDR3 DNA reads TGTGCCAGTAGCCCATTACGGGGAATGGACACTGAAGCTTTCTTT. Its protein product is CASSPLRGMDTEAFF.

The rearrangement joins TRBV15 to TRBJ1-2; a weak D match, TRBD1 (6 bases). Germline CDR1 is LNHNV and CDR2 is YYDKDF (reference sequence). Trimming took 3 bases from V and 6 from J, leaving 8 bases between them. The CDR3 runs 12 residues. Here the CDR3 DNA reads TGTGCCACCAGCAGCCACAGGGATGGCTACACCTTC. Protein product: CATSSHRDGYTF.

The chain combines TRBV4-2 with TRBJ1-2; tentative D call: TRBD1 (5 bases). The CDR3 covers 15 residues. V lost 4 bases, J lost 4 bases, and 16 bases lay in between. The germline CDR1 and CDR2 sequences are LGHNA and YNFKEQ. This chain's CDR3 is CASSRGHPVGYGYTF. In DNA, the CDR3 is TGTGCCAGCAGCCGAGGACACCCCGTGGGCTATGGCTACACCTTC.

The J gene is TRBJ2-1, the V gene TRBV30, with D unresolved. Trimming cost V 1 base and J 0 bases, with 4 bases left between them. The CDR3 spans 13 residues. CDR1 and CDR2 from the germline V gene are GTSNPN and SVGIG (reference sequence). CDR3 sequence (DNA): TGTGCCTGGAGTGGTAGCTCCTACAATGAGCAGTTCTTC. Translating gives CAWSGSSYNEQFF.

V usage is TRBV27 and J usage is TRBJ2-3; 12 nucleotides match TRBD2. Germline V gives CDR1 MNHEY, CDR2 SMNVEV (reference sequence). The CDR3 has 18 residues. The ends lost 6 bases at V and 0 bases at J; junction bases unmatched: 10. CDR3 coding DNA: TGTGCCAGCAGGGGGGCGACTAGCGGGGGTCGGAGCACAGATACGCAGTATTTT. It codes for CASRGATSGGRSTDTQYF.

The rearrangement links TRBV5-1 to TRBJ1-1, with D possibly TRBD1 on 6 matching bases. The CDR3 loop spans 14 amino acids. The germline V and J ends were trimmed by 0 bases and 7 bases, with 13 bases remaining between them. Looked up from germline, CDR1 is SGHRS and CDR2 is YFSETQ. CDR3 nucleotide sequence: TGCGCCAGCAGCTTGGAGGGCAGGGGCCATGAAGCTTTCTTT. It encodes CASSLEGRGHEAFF.

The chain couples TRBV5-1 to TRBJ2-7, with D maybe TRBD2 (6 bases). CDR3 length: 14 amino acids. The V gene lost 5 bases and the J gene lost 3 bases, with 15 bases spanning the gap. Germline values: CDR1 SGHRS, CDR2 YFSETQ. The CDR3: CASRGTWGSYEQYF. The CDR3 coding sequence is TGCGCCAGCAGGGGGACTTGGGGGAGCTACGAGCAGTACTTC.

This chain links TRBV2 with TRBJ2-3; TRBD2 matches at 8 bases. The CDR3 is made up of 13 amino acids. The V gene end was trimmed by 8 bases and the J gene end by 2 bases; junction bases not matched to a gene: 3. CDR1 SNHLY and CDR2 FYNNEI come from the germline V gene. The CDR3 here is CASGSGNTDTQYF. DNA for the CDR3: TGTGCCAGCGGTAGCGGGAACACAGATACGCAGTATTTT. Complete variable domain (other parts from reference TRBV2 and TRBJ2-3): EPEVTQTPSHQVTQMGQEVILRCVPISNHLYFYWYRQILGQKVEFLVSFYNNEISEKSEIFDDQFSVERPDGSNFTLKIRSTKLEDSAMYFCASGSGNTDTQYFGPGTRLTVL.

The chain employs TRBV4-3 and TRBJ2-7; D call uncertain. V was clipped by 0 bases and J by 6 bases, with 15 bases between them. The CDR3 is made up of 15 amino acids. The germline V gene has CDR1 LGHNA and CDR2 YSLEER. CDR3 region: CASSQDKAGSGEQYF. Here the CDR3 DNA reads TGCGCCAGCAGCCAAGACAAGGCAGGATCTGGCGAGCAGTACTTC.

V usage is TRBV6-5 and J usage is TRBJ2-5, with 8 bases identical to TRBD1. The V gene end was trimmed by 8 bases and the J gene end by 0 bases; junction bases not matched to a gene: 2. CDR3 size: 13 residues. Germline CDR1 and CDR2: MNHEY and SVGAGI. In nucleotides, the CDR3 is TGTGCCAGCCGACAGGGGAACCAAGAGACCCAGTACTTC. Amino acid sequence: CASRQGNQETQYF.

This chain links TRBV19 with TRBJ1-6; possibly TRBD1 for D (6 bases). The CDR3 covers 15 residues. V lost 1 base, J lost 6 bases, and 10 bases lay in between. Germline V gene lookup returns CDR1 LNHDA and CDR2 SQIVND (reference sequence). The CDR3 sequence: CASSIADRFNSPLHF. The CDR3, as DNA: TGTGCCAGTAGTATAGCGGACAGATTTAATTCACCCCTCCACTTT. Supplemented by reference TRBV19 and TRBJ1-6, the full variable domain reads DGGITQSPKYLFRKEGQNVTLSCEQNLNHDAMYWYRQDPGQGLRLIYYSQIVNDFQKGDIAEGYSVSREKKESFPLTVTSAQKNPTAFYLCASSIADRFNSPLHFGNGTRLTVT.

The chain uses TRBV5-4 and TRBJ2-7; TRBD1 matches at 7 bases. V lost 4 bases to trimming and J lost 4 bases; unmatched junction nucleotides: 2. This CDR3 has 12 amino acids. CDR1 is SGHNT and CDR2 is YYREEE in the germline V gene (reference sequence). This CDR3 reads CASSLQGYEQYF. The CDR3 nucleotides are TGTGCCAGCAGCCTACAGGGGTACGAGCAGTACTTC. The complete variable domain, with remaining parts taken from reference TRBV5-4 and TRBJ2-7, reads ETGVTQSPTHLIKTRGQQVTLRCSSQSGHNTVSWYQQALGQGPQFIFQYYREEENGRGNFPPRFSGLQFPNYSSELNVNALELDDSALYLCASSLQGYEQYFGPGTRLTVT.

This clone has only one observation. CDR3 region: CASSLEASSNQPQHF. The CDR3 region has the DNA TGTGCCAGCAGTTTAGAGGCCAGTAGCAATCAGCCCCAGCATTTT. This rearrangement joins TRBV27 to TRBJ1-5; D not resolved. Per the germline V gene, CDR1 is MNHEY and CDR2 is SMNVEV (reference sequence). Trimming stripped 2 bases from V and 0 bases from J, with 8 bases between. CDR3 size: 15 residues.

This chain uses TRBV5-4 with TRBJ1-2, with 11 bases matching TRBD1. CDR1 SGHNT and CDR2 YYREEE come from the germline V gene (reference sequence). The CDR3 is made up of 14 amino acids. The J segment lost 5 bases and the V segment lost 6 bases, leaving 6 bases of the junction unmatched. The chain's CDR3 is CASISDRGRYGYTF. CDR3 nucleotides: TGTGCCAGCATCTCGGACAGGGGGCGGTATGGCTACACCTTC.